The 25 T cell receptor beta chains below were found in one sample sequenced in a study of T cells in tuberculosis. Measured with immunoSEQ multiplex PCR; TCRdb has only the in-frame clones, and not every one. Here the sample spans some 90,000 clones, approximately 90% being singletons. Cells were sorted from thawed PBMC rested overnight and stained with GMM-loaded CD1B tetramer, viability dye and anti-CD3. CD1B tetramers were loaded with Rhodococcus equi-derived C32 glucose monomycolate. Sequencing was done on a sample of CD1b-GMM tetramer-negative cells sorted from PBMCs. These receptors originate from an adult woman with latent tuberculosis.

The CDR3 nucleotides are TGCAGCGTTGGGGGGGAAAATCAGCCCCAGCATTTT. Protein product: CSVGGENQPQHF. The rearrangement links TRBV29-1 to TRBJ1-5, with D maybe TRBD1 (5 bases). The germline V gene encodes CDR1 SQVTM and CDR2 ANQGSEA. V lost 4 bases and J 4 bases, leaving 8 bases between the germline ends. CDR3 size: 12 residues.

This chain joins TRBV19 and TRBJ1-2; D is uncertain. This CDR3 spans 13 amino acids. CDR1 and CDR2 (germline): LNHDA, SQIVND (reference sequence). V was clipped by 0 bases and J by 4 bases, with 6 bases between them. The CDR3 nucleotides are TGTGCCAGTAGTATAGACAGGATCTATGGCTACACCTTC. Translation gives CASSIDRIYGYTF.

This clone has a single count. The chain links TRBV28 to TRBJ1-4, with D unresolved. Trimming removed 5 bases at V and 8 bases at J, with 15 bases between. There are 14 residues in the CDR3. Germline CDR1 MDHEN, CDR2 SYDVKM. CDR3 protein: CASSPYGVEEKLFF. The CDR3 DNA follows: TGTGCCAGCAGTCCGTACGGGGTGGAGGAAAAACTGTTTTTT.

V is TRBV5-1 and J is TRBJ2-1; D not resolved. V was shortened by 4 bases and J by 9 bases, with 14 bases between the two germline ends. The CDR3 spans 13 residues. Germline V gives CDR1 SGHRS, CDR2 YFSETQ. For the CDR3, the DNA is TGCGCCAGCAGCCCGGCAGGCAGTGGTGAGCAGTTCTTC. Its translation is CASSPAGSGEQFF.

The V gene is TRBV23-1, the J gene TRBJ2-5, with 11 bases fitting TRBD1. TRBV23-1 carries the ORF label, with uncertain function. The CDR3 loop spans 16 amino acids. V lost 3 bases, J lost 5 bases, and 8 bases stayed unmatched. CDR3 coding DNA: TGCGCCAGCAGTCATCGGGGACAGGGGGTAACGGAGACCCAGTACTTC. Translated, it gives CASSHRGQGVTETQYF.

The chain employs TRBV28 and TRBJ1-2; possibly TRBD1 for D (5 bases). The CDR3 is 16 amino acids. Germline V gene sequence: CDR1 MDHEN, CDR2 SYDVKM. Trimming shortened V by 3 bases and J by 1 base, and 15 bases separated the two germline ends. CDR3 nucleotide sequence: TGTGCCAGCAGTTTGGCAGGGTCAATGGGTAACTATGGCTACACCTTC. Translation: CASSLAGSMGNYGYTF.

The chain has TRBV6-5 and TRBJ1-4; no clear D. The V gene lost 0 bases and the J gene lost 8 bases, with 13 bases spanning the gap. CDR3 length equals 15 residues. CDR1 MNHEY and CDR2 SVGAGI come from the germline V gene. This CDR3 reads CASSYSQVEVEKLFF. CDR3 coding DNA: TGTGCCAGCAGTTACTCCCAGGTGGAGGTGGAAAAACTGTTTTTT.

V and J are TRBV6-1 and TRBJ1-2; 9 bases fit TRBD1. This CDR3 comprises 14 residues. Germline V lookup: CDR1 MNHNS, CDR2 SASEGT. V was clipped by 4 bases and J by 3 bases; unmatched bases: 3. The CDR3 loop is CASSGGQGDYGYTF. In DNA, the CDR3 is TGTGCCAGCAGTGGGGGACAGGGTGACTATGGCTACACCTTC.

This clone was observed a single time. The chain carries TRBV19 and TRBJ2-5, with 7 nucleotides matching TRBD2. Germline CDR1 and CDR2: LNHDA and SQIVND (reference sequence). CDR3 length: 13 amino acids. The V gene end was trimmed by 7 bases and the J gene end by 2 bases; junction bases not matched to a gene: 4. CDR3: CASTGRKQETQYF. CDR3 sequence (DNA): TGTGCCAGTACCGGGAGGAAACAAGAGACCCAGTACTTC.

On this clone itself: The junction differs from germline at one of its ends, possibly a read error. Other DNA sequences of this sample code for an identical CDR3. The rearrangement joins TRBV2 to TRBJ1-6, with 9 nucleotides matching TRBD1. There are 16 residues in the CDR3. Looked up from germline, CDR1 is SNHLY and CDR2 is FYNNEI. CDR3 in DNA: TGTGCCAGCAGGGACGGGACAGGGAGCTATAATTCCCCCCTCCACTTT. Translating it yields CASRDGTGSYNSPLHF.

The chain couples TRBV6-4 to TRBJ2-4; a weak D match, TRBD1 (6 bases). Germline V CDR1 and CDR2: MRHNA, SNTAGT. The V and J ends lost 0 bases and 9 bases respectively, with 12 bases between them. The CDR3 is 14 amino acids. The CDR3 bases are TGTGCCAGCAGTGACTCAGGGGGTGGGAGCATTCAGTACTTC. Its translation: CASSDSGGGSIQYF.

The V gene is TRBV27, the J gene TRBJ1-2; weak D call: TRBD1 (5 bases). Germline CDR1 reads MNHEY; CDR2 reads SMNVEV (reference sequence). V dropped 2 bases and J dropped 4 bases, with 11 bases sitting between them. The CDR3 runs to 14 residues. CDR3 in DNA: TGTGCCAGCAGTTTAGGGGCGGTCGGCTATGGCTACACCTTC. It specifies CASSLGAVGYGYTF.

The gene calls are TRBV4-1 and TRBJ2-3; TRBD1 is a possible D gene (6 bases). V was pared by 8 bases and J by 5 bases, with 17 bases between. This CDR3 is built from 14 residues. Germline CDR1 and CDR2: MGHRA and YSYEKL. The CDR3 sequence is CASVGARGLDTQYF. The CDR3 region has the DNA TGCGCCAGCGTGGGGGCCCGCGGGTTAGATACGCAGTATTTT.

This sequence joins TRBV10-2 and TRBJ2-7; TRBD2 matches 9 bases. J was trimmed by 2 bases and V by 8 bases; bases with no gene match: 7. The CDR3 extends over 14 amino acids. Germline CDR1 reads WSHSY; CDR2 reads SAAADI. DNA of the CDR3: TGCGCCAGCTCACGACTAGCGGAGGCCTACGAGCAGTACTTC. It specifies CASSRLAEAYEQYF.

This clone was recorded once. Here the CDR3 reads CASSQSSAGQETQYF. The CDR3 nucleotides read TGCGCCAGCAGTCAATCTTCGGCAGGGCAAGAGACCCAGTACTTC. V is TRBV23-1 and J is TRBJ2-5, with TRBD1 as a possible D gene (5 bases). TRBV23-1 is annotated as an ORF whose role is uncertain. Trimming left V 0 bases short and J 2 bases short, with 10 bases between. This CDR3 spans 15 amino acids.

This chain uses TRBV4-2 with TRBJ2-2, with 10 nucleotides matching TRBD2. CDR3 length: 17 residues. Germline V CDR1 and CDR2: LGHNA, YNFKEQ. V shed 0 bases and J 4 bases; nucleotides not matched to a gene: 5. CDR3 residues: CASSQEVASGSTGELFF. CDR3 DNA sequence: TGTGCCAGCAGCCAAGAGGTGGCTAGCGGGAGCACCGGGGAGCTGTTTTTT.

The rearrangement uses TRBV5-1 and TRBJ2-7; 10 nucleotides agree with TRBD1. This CDR3 has 18 residues. CDR1 SGHRS and CDR2 YFSETQ come from the germline V gene. V trimming: 1 base; J trimming: 4 bases; junction bases outside the gene matches: 14. DNA of the CDR3: TGCGCCAGCAGCTTGTGGGCGTCGGGACAGGGGCGATCGTACGAGCAGTACTTC. This sequence encodes CASSLWASGQGRSYEQYF.

This chain connects TRBV7-9 to TRBJ2-5; 11 bases agree with TRBD2. V shed 3 bases and J 2 bases; nucleotides not matched to a gene: 2. Germline-derived CDR1 and CDR2 are SEHNR and FQNEAQ (reference sequence). The CDR3 runs to 15 residues. This chain's CDR3 is CASSFTSGGQETQYF. The CDR3 nucleotides read TGTGCCAGCAGCTTTACTAGCGGGGGTCAAGAGACCCAGTACTTC. Drawing the rest from reference TRBV7-9 and TRBJ2-5, the complete variable domain is DTGVSQNPRHKITKRGQNVTFRCDPISEHNRLYWYRQTLGQGPEFLTYFQNEAQLEKSRLLSDRFSAERPKGSFSTLEIQRTEQGDSAMYLCASSFTSGGQETQYFGPGTRLLVL.

This clone has only one observation. The chain couples TRBV27 to TRBJ1-6, with TRBD1 identical over 7 bases. The CDR3 loop spans 17 amino acids. Trimming took 6 bases from V and 1 from J; bases not matched to a gene: 9. Germline assignment: CDR1 MNHEY and CDR2 SMNVEV (reference sequence). As DNA, the CDR3 is TGTGCCAGCAGCCTACCTCCAGGGGGGTCCTATAATTCACCCCTCCACTTT. Protein: CASSLPPGGSYNSPLHF.

This sequence joins TRBV9 and TRBJ2-6; 9 nucleotides match TRBD2. Germline assignment: CDR1 SGDLS and CDR2 YYNGEE. Trimming at V came to 4 bases and at J to 0 bases, leaving 11 bases not matched to a gene. The CDR3 spans 19 residues. This CDR3 reads CASSLTGAGGNSGANVLTF. CDR3 bases: TGTGCCAGCAGCCTCACCGGGGCGGGGGGGAACTCTGGGGCCAACGTCCTGACTTTC.

The chain joins TRBV4-2 to TRBJ2-1; 15 nucleotides match TRBD2. The CDR3 contains 18 residues. Germline values: CDR1 LGHNA, CDR2 YNFKEQ. With V trimmed by 0 bases and J by 4 bases, 4 bases remained unmatched. Here the CDR3 reads CASSQDFGTSGGYNEQFF. DNA of the CDR3: TGTGCCAGCAGCCAAGATTTCGGGACTAGCGGGGGGTACAATGAGCAGTTCTTC.

This clone was recorded only once. The chain carries TRBV13 and TRBJ2-3, with 11 bases identical to TRBD2. Germline CDR1 and CDR2: PRHDT and FYEKMQ (reference sequence). This CDR3 comprises 16 residues. Losses at the gene ends were 4 bases for V and 5 bases for J; bases not matched to a gene: 8. The CDR3 is CASSSRSGGAGDTQYF. CDR3 nucleotide sequence: TGTGCCAGCAGCTCCCGTAGCGGGGGGGCAGGAGATACGCAGTATTTT.

The chain employs TRBV28 and TRBJ1-2; possibly TRBD1 for D (5 bases). The germline V gene encodes CDR1 MDHEN and CDR2 SYDVKM. The CDR3 contains 12 residues. V was shortened by 3 bases and J by 7 bases, with 9 bases between the two germline ends. The CDR3 DNA sequence: TGTGCCAGCAGTTTGGCGGGGGTTGGCTACACCTTC. Amino acids: CASSLAGVGYTF.

This chain links TRBV14 with TRBJ2-1, with TRBD1 as a possible D gene (5 bases). V lost 4 bases and J 6 bases, leaving 28 bases between the germline ends. The germline V gene has CDR1 SGHDN and CDR2 FVKESK. The CDR3 runs to 19 residues. The DNA of the CDR3 is TGTGCCAGCAGCCCAAACATCCCCCAGGGCCCCGTGGGGTTCAATGAGCAGTTCTTC. It translates to CASSPNIPQGPVGFNEQFF.

The chain links TRBV6-1 to TRBJ1-2, with a weak D call TRBD1 (6 bases). Between the trimmed V and J ends, which lost 3 bases and 8 bases, there was a span of 16 bases. The length of the CDR3 is 14 residues. In germline, CDR1 is MNHNS, CDR2 SASEGT. The CDR3 DNA follows: TGTGCCAGCAGTGACTTAATGACAGGAAACGGCTACACCTTC. It specifies CASSDLMTGNGYTF.